This TCR beta chain derives from a study of T-cell reconstitution after alpha-beta-depleted transplantation in children. Points from the study as a whole: Newly made T cells mostly supplied T-cell counts and diversity one year after transplant. Day-60 TCRbeta diversity that was high in some patients was derived from surviving recipient T cells and thymic progenitors. The origin of alpha-beta T cells about two months after transplant was reportedly several hundred expanded graft clones.

Preparation of the TCRbeta library involved a method that used unique molecular identifiers. TCRdb passed the PCR reads through MiXCR, listing each CDR3 protein once. The sample consists of roughly 240,000 distinct CDR3 sequences, roughly 8.2% of them appearing once. A remark on this clonotype: Its target is unknown.

Germline loops: CDR1 LNHDA, CDR2 SQIVND (reference sequence). The CDR3 extends over 13 amino acids. V lost 3 bases and J lost 4, with 10 bases in between. This rearrangement joins TRBV19 to TRBJ2-7; D perhaps matches TRBD1 (6 bases). This receptor was taken from a male patient younger than 18 who had a stem cell transplant for acute lymphoblastic leukemia, so the T cells may come from the graft donor. Sample: PBMCs, mostly from graft donor cells, taken 180 days after TCRalphabeta/CD19-depleted stem cell transplant. The CDR3 DNA is TGTGCCAGTAGTATTAGGGGGATGTACGAGCAGTACTTC. Its protein is CASSIRGMYEQYF.